These 4 T cell receptor beta chains came from one sample sequenced in a study of identical twins. TCRdb ran MiXCR on the 5' RACE reads and lists one entry per CDR3 protein. The sample has around 1.7 million distinct CDR3 sequences; 25% to 35% are singletons. Sequencing was done on a sample of cord blood. These receptors originate from a newborn girl in good health.

The rearrangement uses TRBV12-3 or TRBV12-4 and TRBJ2-1, with TRBD2 identical over 8 bases. The CDR3 has 16 residues. The V segment lost 6 bases and the J segment 4 bases; nucleotides outside the gene matches: 11. This chain's CDR3 is CASSPSQLAEYNEQFF. CDR3 bases: TGTGCCAGCAGCCCTTCACAACTAGCGGAATACAATGAGCAGTTCTTC.

Here the CDR3 reads CASPNRVGELFF. As DNA, the CDR3 is TGTGCCAGCCCTAACAGGGTCGGGGAGCTGTTTTTT. The chain couples TRBV6-1 to TRBJ2-2; D possibly corresponds to TRBD1 (6 bases). Per the germline V gene, CDR1 is MNHNS and CDR2 is SASEGT. The CDR3 totals 12 residues. The V gene lost 8 bases and the J gene lost 7 bases, with 11 bases spanning the gap.

J is TRBJ2-7 and V is TRBV21-1. TRBV21-1 corresponds to a pseudogene. The CDR3 runs to 12 residues. CDR3: CASSSYSYKQYF. The CDR3 bases are TGTGCCAGCAGCTCTTACTCCTACAAGCAGTACTTC.

V usage is TRBV19 and J usage is TRBJ1-5; D remains ambiguous. Trimming stripped 3 bases from V and 7 bases from J, with 13 bases between. Germline-derived CDR1 and CDR2 are LNHDA and SQIVND (reference sequence). This CDR3 spans 14 amino acids. CDR3 loop: CASSMGRVGQPQHF. CDR3 in DNA: TGTGCCAGTAGTATGGGGAGGGTAGGGCAGCCCCAGCATTTT.